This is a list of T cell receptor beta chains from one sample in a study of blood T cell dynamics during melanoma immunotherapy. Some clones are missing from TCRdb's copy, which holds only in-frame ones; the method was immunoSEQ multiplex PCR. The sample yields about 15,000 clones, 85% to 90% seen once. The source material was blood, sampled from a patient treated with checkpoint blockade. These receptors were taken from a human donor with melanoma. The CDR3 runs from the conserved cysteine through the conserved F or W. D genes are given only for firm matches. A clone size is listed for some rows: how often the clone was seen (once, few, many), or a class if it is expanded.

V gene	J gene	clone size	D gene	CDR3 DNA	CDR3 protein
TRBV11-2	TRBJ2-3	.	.	TGTGCCAGCAGCTTACTGGGCAGCAGCACAGATACGCAGTATTTT	CASSLLGSSTDTQYF
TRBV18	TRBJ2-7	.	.	TGTGCCAGCTCACCAGGCAGGCCGGCCTACGAGCAGTACTTC	CASSPGRPAYEQYF
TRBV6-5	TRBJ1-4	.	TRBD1	TGTGCCAGCAGAACGGACAGGCTTAATGAAAAACTGTTTTTT	CASRTDRLNEKLFF
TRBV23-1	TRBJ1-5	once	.	TGCGCCAGCAGTCAACCGACTTGTACAGATAGCAATCAGCCCCAGCATTTT	CASSQPTCTDSNQPQHF
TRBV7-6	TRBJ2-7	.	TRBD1	TGTGCCAGCAGCTTAGGACAGGGGGCTTACGAGCAGTACTTC	CASSLGQGAYEQYF
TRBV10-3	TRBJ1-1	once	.	TGTGCCATCAGTGAGTCGTGGCAGAACGGGAACACTGAAGCTTTCTTT	CAISESWQNGNTEAFF
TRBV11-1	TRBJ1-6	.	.	TGTGCCAGCACCTGGACAGATAATAATTCACCCCTCCACTTT	CASTWTDNNSPLHF
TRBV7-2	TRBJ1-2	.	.	TGTGCCAGCAGCTTCGGACCGGGTGGGAACTATGGCTACACCTTC	CASSFGPGGNYGYTF
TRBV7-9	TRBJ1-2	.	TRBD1	TGTGCCAGCAGCTTGGGACAGGAGAACTATGGCTACACCTTC	CASSLGQENYGYTF
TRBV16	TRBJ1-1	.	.	TGTGCCAGCAGCCAATCGCAGGGCACTGAAGCTTTCTTT	CASSQSQGTEAFF
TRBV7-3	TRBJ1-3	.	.	TGTGCCAGCAGCTTATCTCCCGCGGTCGGGGACACCATATATTTT	CASSLSPAVGDTIYF
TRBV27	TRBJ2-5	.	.	TGTGCCAGCAGCCTCAGACAGGACGAGACCCAGTACTTC	CASSLRQDETQYF
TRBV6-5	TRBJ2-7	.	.	TGTGCCAGCAGTTACTCGGGCCATCAAGGAGCCTACGAGCAGTACTTC	CASSYSGHQGAYEQYF
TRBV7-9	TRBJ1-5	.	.	TGTGCCAGCAGCCGAGATCAGGTTCAGCCCCAGCATTTT	CASSRDQVQPQHF
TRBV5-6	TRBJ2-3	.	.	TGTGCCAGCAGCTCTCATAGCGGTAACACAGATACGCAGTATTTT	CASSSHSGNTDTQYF
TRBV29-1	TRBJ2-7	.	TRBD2	TGCAGCGTTGAACTAGCGGGAGCGGGCTACGAGCAGTACTTC	CSVELAGAGYEQYF
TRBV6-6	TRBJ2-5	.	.	TGTGCCAGCAGTTGGGAACAGGGTCGGAAGACCCAGTACTTC	CASSWEQGRKTQYF
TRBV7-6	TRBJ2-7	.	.	TGTGCCAGCAGCCCTAGGGCAGGGGGGCTATCCTACGAGCAGTACTTC	CASSPRAGGLSYEQYF
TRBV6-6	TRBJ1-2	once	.	TGTGCCAGCAACCCTCGGGGCAGGGATGGTGGCTACACCTTC	CASNPRGRDGGYTF
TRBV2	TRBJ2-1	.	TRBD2	TGTGCCAGTGGTAGCGGGGATACGAATGAGCAGTTCTTC	CASGSGDTNEQFF
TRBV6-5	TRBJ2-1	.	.	TGTGCCAGCACAGGGGCTGGGAATGAGCAGTTCTTC	CASTGAGNEQFF
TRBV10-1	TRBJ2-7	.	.	TGCGCCAGCAGTGATCTGGCGGACTCCTACGAGCAGTACTTC	CASSDLADSYEQYF
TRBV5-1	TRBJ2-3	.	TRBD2	TGCGCCAGCAGCTTGGGGCTAGCGGGGAGCACAGATACGCAGTATTTT	CASSLGLAGSTDTQYF
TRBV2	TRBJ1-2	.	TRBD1	TGTGCCAGCAGGGGACAGGGCAGCTATGGCTACACCTTC	CASRGQGSYGYTF
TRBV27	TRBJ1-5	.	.	TGTGCCAGCAGTTTAGGGGGGGCGGACCAGCCCCAGCATTTT	CASSLGGADQPQHF
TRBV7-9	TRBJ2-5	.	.	TGTGCCAGCAGCCCGGGCGCCGGGGGTGGGACCCAGTACTTC	CASSPGAGGGTQYF
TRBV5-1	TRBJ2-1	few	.	TGCGCCAGCAGCTTAGACAGGAATGAGCAGTTCTTC	CASSLDRNEQFF
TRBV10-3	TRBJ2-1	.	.	TGTGCCATCAGTGAGTCGACTGGGGCCCCGTCGTACAATGAGCAGTTCTTC	CAISESTGAPSYNEQFF
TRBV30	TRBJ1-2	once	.	TGTGCCTCCCAAAAGGGTAACTATGGCTACACCTTC	CASQKGNYGYTF
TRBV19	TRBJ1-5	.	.	TGTGCCAGTAGCCCCGGACAAAATAGCAATCAGCCCCAGCATTTT	CASSPGQNSNQPQHF
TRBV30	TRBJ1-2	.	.	TGTGCCTGGAGTGTATCGTGGGGGTTGGATTATGGCTACACCTTC	CAWSVSWGLDYGYTF
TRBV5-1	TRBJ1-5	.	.	TGCGCCAGCAGCTTGGCCCCCTGGGATCAGCCCCAGCATTTT	CASSLAPWDQPQHF
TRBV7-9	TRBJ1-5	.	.	TGTGCCAGCAGCGGACAGCATCAGCCCCAGCATTTT	CASSGQHQPQHF
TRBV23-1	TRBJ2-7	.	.	TGCGCCAGCAGTCACAAGTTCTACGAGCAGTACTTC	CASSHKFYEQYF
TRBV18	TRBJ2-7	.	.	TGTGCCAGCTCCCCTGGACATACCGGGGAGCAGTACTTC	CASSPGHTGEQYF
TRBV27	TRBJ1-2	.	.	TGTGCCAGCAGGTCACAGGGTAGGGGGTATGGCTACACCTTC	CASRSQGRGYGYTF
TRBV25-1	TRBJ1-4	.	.	TGTGCCAGCATAGGGATGGAGGGGTCTACTAATGAAAAACTGTTTTTT	CASIGMEGSTNEKLFF
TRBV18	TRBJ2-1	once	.	TGTGCCAGCTCACCGCCGTGGGGGGCCAGTACCAATGAGCAGTTCTTC	CASSPPWGASTNEQFF
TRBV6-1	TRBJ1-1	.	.	TGTGCCAGCATGGAGGGGGGGACTATCACTGAAGCTTTCTTT	CASMEGGTITEAFF
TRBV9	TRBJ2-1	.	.	TGTGCCAGCAGCGTAGCCTCCGACAGCTCCTACAATGAGCAGTTCTTC	CASSVASDSSYNEQFF
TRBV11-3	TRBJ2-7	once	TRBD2	TGTGCCAGCAGCTTAGAAGCGGGAGACTCATACGAGCAGTACTTC	CASSLEAGDSYEQYF
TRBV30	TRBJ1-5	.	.	TGTGCCTGGAGTGTCGGGCAGCCCCAGCATTTT	CAWSVGQPQHF